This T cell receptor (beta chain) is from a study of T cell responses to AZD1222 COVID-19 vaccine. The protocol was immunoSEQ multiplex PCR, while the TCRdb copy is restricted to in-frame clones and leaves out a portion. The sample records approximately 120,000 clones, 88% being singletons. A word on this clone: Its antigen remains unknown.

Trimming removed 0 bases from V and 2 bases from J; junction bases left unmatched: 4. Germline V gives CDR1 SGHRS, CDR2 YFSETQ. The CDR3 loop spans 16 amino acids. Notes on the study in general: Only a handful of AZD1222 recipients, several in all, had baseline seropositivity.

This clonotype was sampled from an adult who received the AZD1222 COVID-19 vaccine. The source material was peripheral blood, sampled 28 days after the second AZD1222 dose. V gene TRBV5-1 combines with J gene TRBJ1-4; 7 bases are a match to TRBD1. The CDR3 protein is CASSLGGGGTNEKLFF. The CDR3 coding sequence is TGCGCCAGCAGCTTGGGAGGGGGCGGCACTAATGAAAAACTGTTTTTT.